One sample yielded the 10 T cell receptor beta chains listed below, sequenced in a study of blood T cell repertoires in COVID-19. Sequenced by immunoSEQ multiplex PCR; TCRdb stores in-frame clones only, minus some. In the table there are roughly 250,000 clones, 80% to 90% of which are singletons. The sample consisted of peripheral blood. These receptors were obtained from a young man with acute or convalescent COVID-19.

This clone has only one observation. This chain connects TRBV19 to TRBJ2-5; 7 bases are shared with TRBD1. The J segment lost 3 bases and the V segment lost 5 bases, leaving 9 bases of the junction unmatched. Germline CDR1 and CDR2: LNHDA and SQIVND (reference sequence). The CDR3 sequence is 15 residues long. The CDR3 here is CASSSGTVIKETQYF. The CDR3 DNA reads as TGTGCCAGTAGTTCCGGGACAGTGATAAAAGAGACCCAGTACTTC.

This chain connects TRBV12-3 or TRBV12-4 to TRBJ2-7; 9 bases fit TRBD2. The V and J ends lost 8 bases and 3 bases, in that order; junction bases with no gene match: 5. This CDR3 has 13 residues. CDR3 nucleotide sequence: TGTGCCAGCGCGGGGACTAGCCTCTACGAGCAGTACTTC. Translation: CASAGTSLYEQYF.

The chain couples TRBV6-5 to TRBJ2-7; the D gene is possibly TRBD2 (5 bases). Trimming shortened V by 6 bases and J by 4 bases, and 19 bases separated the two germline ends. CDR3 length: 15 residues. Germline V gives CDR1 MNHEY, CDR2 SVGAGI. The CDR3 here is CASRTPEGLQYEQYF. In nucleotides, the CDR3 is TGTGCCAGCAGGACCCCCGAGGGTCTTCAGTACGAGCAGTACTTC.

This chain joins TRBV2 and TRBJ1-2, with 10 bases matching TRBD1. Unmatched junction bases numbered 1, after V lost 9 bases and J lost 6 bases. This CDR3 contains 11 residues. Germline values: CDR1 SNHLY, CDR2 FYNNEI. The CDR3 DNA is TGTGCCAGTGGGACAGGGGATGGCTACACCTTC. This gives the protein CASGTGDGYTF.

This clone appeared once. The V call is TRBV5-8, the J call TRBJ1-1; D possibly corresponds to TRBD1 (5 bases). V was pared by 2 bases and J by 0 bases, with 11 bases between. The CDR3 totals 15 residues. Germline assignment: CDR1 SGHTS and CDR2 YDEGEE. CDR3: CASSFQGVMNTEAFF. CDR3 sequence (DNA): TGTGCCAGCAGCTTCCAGGGCGTTATGAACACTGAAGCTTTCTTT.

The chain carries TRBV27 and TRBJ2-3, with unresolved D. Trimming cost V 5 bases and J 0 bases, with 6 bases left between them. Germline CDR1 and CDR2: MNHEY and SMNVEV (reference sequence). This CDR3 has 13 amino acids. CDR3 in amino acids: CASSPYSTDTQYF. DNA for the CDR3: TGTGCCAGCAGTCCCTACAGCACAGATACGCAGTATTTT.

The chain combines TRBV20-1 with TRBJ1-3; D remains ambiguous. Trimming removed 6 bases at V and 1 base at J, with 10 bases between. Germline loops: CDR1 DFQATT, CDR2 SNEGSKA (reference sequence). The CDR3 is made up of 13 amino acids. The CDR3 loop is CSASQSSGNTIYF. Written as DNA, the CDR3 is TGCAGTGCAAGTCAGTCGTCTGGAAACACCATATATTTT.

The J gene is TRBJ1-1, the V gene TRBV29-1, with TRBD1 as a possible D gene (5 bases). The CDR3 runs to 11 residues. Germline lookup yields CDR1 SQVTM and CDR2 ANQGSEA. V lost 6 bases to trimming and J lost 10 bases, with 15 bases between them. The CDR3 loop is CSVAPAGGAFF. CDR3 nucleotides: TGCAGCGTCGCCCCAGCGGGGGGAGCTTTCTTT.

The V call is TRBV19, the J call TRBJ2-3; weak D call: TRBD2 (6 bases). Trimming left V 7 bases short and J 2 bases short, with 22 bases between. The CDR3 contains 17 residues. Germline V gives CDR1 LNHDA, CDR2 SQIVND (reference sequence). The CDR3 spells CASTNAPGLRFTDTQYF. CDR3 coding DNA: TGTGCCAGTACCAACGCCCCGGGACTCCGCTTCACAGATACGCAGTATTTT. The whole variable domain, remainder taken from reference TRBV19 and TRBJ2-3, is DGGITQSPKYLFRKEGQNVTLSCEQNLNHDAMYWYRQDPGQGLRLIYYSQIVNDFQKGDIAEGYSVSREKKESFPLTVTSAQKNPTAFYLCASTNAPGLRFTDTQYFGPGTRLTVL.

The chain links TRBV19 to TRBJ1-4; TRBD1 matches 12 bases. The V and J ends lost 4 bases and 3 bases, in that order; junction bases with no gene match: 3. CDR1 LNHDA and CDR2 SQIVND come from the germline V gene (reference sequence). This CDR3 is 16 amino acids long. In nucleotides, the CDR3 is TGTGCCAGTAGTAAGGGACAGGGGGCCGCTAATGAAAAACTGTTTTTT. Translation gives CASSKGQGAANEKLFF.